This T cell receptor (beta chain) was sequenced during a study of identical twins (dated by TCRdb to the mid-2010s). For the wider study: The study deep-sequenced TCR alpha and beta repertoires from monozygotic twins, unrelated adults of various ages and cord blood to test whether fetal clonotypes persist. Replicate twin experiments were performed at different times using different library preparation protocols to rule out contamination.

Taken from cysteine to phenylalanine, the CDR3 has 15 residues. Here the CDR3 DNA is all that survives: 45 bases in frame from base 1. According to the germline V gene, CDR1 reads SGHTA and CDR2 reads FQGNSA. Germline trimming amounts to 5 bases on V and 4 bases on J, with 7 as the count of junction bases outside the gene matches. Every donor was a healthy Caucasian. Three pairs of female monozygotic twins, all aged roughly 18 to 30 years, made up the twin cohort. Positive isolation kits from Invitrogen were used to isolate CD4+ and CD8+ T cell populations. Receptor libraries were prepared by 5' RACE. TCRdb lists the instrument as Illumina HiSeq 2000. A universal primer binding site was introduced by template switching, and a unique molecular identifier was present in the final cDNA, enabling accurate counting of TCR cDNA molecules. Specific primers in the conserved constant-segment region were used to synthesize first-strand cDNA for TCR alpha and beta chains. To control for contamination, every cDNA library was double barcoded, receiving both a SMART-Mk sample barcode and Illumina barcodes. Two successive PCR steps introduced TruSeq adapter sequences along with Illumina sample barcodes. TCR alpha and beta cDNA libraries were sequenced on the Illumina HiSeq platform with custom primers. The paper's processing steps were these. MiGEC processed the raw reads to extract unique molecular identifiers, while MiXCR was used to determine the CDR3 positions. For each individual, recombination models were inferred using an EM algorithm with the repgenHMM and IGoR tools. The tcR package in R was used for shared clonotype analysis, with sharing normalized by the product of cloneset sizes. To study raw recombination without the effects of thymic and clonal selection, out-of-frame nonproductive sequences were analyzed. TCRdb trimmed public reads at Q25 via fastp, called clones via MiXCR and kept in-frame beta chains. Every entry covers one CDR3 protein and lists the most common genes and DNA from its rows. The V and J calls were not made by the authors but by TCRdb's processing. This sample is represented by 350,000 or so distinct CDR3 sequences; over 9% of them were singletons. Of the sample, approximately 7.5% is held by the ten largest clones.

On the study overall, not on this receptor specifically: Conclusions relied on cross-sectional statistical analysis, since the same donors could not be followed over many years. Compared with coincidental sharing between unrelated individuals, out-of-frame TCR alpha sequences shared between twins showed an excess of sequences with low generation probability. In beta out-of-frame sequences, excess twin sharing was weaker, because having fewer shared sequences lowered the signal-to-noise ratio. In monozygotic twins, out-of-frame TCR alpha sharing was systematically underestimated by recombination models, although the models agreed with sharing between unrelated individuals. Invariant T cells such as MAIT and iNKT could partly confound zero-insertion analyses, though diverse VJ usage argued against this for most clonotypes. Abundant cord blood beta clonotypes had fewer insertions, young adult naive repertoires showed a similar but weaker trend, and memory repertoires showed no such trend.

This clonotype was seen only a few times. Its recognized antigen is unknown. A much more abundant neighbour one base away suggests this may be a read error. These same data were also listed under a study on yellow fever vaccine responses in identical twins. As described in the second report: The T cell response to vaccination in identical twins was reported by the authors to appear partly convergent and partly personalized. In identical twins, the study followed T cell clones that responded to the vaccine with precision.

The origin of this receptor is a woman in her late teens or twenties in good health. Sequencing was done on a sample of CD8+ T cells sorted from blood. This sequence uses TRBV7-2 and TRBJ2-1; 8 junctional bases match TRBD2. The CDR3 loop reads CASSTSGGSYNEQFF. The DNA sequence follows: TGTGCCAGCAGCACAAGCGGGGGCAGTTACAATGAGCAGTTCTTC.